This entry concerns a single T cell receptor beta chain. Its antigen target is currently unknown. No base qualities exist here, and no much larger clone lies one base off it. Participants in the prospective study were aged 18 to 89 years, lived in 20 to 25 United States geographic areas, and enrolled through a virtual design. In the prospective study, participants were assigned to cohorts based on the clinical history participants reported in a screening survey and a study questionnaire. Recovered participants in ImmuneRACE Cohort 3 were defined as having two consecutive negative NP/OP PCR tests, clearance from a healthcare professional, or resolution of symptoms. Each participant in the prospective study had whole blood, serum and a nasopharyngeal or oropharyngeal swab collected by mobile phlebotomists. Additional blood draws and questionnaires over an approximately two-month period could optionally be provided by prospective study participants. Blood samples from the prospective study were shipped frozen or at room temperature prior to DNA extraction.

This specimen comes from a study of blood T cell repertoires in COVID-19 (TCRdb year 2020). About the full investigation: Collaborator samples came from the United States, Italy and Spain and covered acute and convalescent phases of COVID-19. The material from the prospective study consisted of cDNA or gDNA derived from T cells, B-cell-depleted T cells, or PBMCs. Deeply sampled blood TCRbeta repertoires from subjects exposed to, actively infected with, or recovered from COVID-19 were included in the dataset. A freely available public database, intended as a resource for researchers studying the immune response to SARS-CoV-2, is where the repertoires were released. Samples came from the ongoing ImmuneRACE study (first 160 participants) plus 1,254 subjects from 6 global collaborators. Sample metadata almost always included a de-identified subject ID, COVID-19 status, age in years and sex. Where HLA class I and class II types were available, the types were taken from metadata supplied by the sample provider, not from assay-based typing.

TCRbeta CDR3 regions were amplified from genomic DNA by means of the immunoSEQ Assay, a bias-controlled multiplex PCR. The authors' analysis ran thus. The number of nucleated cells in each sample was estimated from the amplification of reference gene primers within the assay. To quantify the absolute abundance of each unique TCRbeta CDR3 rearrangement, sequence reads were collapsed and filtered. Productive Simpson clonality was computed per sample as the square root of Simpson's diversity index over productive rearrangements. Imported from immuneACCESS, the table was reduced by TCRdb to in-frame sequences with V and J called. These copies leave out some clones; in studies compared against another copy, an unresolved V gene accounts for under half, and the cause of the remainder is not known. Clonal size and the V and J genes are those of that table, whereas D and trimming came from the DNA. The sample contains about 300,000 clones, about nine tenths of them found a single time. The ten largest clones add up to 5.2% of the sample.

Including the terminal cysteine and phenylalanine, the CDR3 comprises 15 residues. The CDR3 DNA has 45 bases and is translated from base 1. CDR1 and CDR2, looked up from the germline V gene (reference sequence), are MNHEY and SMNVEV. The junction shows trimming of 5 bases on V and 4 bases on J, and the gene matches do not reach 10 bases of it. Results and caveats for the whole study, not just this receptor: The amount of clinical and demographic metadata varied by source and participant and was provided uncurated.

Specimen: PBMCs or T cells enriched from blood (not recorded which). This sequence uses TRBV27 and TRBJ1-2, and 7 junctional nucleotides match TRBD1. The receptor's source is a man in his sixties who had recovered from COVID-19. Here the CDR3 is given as CASSPEFTGVYGYTF. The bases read TGTGCCAGCAGTCCGGAATTCACAGGGGTCTATGGCTACACCTTC.